These T cell receptor beta chains were read from a single sample in a study of blood T cell repertoires in COVID-19. Generated by immunoSEQ multiplex PCR, the TCRdb table keeps only in-frame clones and is missing some. The sample has roughly 77,000 clones, roughly 85% seen once. The sequenced sample was peripheral blood. These receptors originate from a man aged 55 to 70 with active or convalescent COVID-19. CDR3s include the opening cysteine and the closing phenylalanine or tryptophan. Each record gives: clone size, V gene, D gene, J gene, CDR3 DNA, CDR3 protein. D genes are given only for firm matches. Only part of the rows carry a size: once, few, many, or a class if the clone is expanded.

-	TRBV2	-	TRBJ1-5	TGTGCCAGCAGGACAACGGAGCCCCAGCATTTT	CASRTTEPQHF
once	TRBV10-3	TRBD1	TRBJ1-2	TGTGCCATCAGTGGTCAGGGGGCGATGGGCTACACCTTC	CAISGQGAMGYTF
-	TRBV6-5	TRBD1	TRBJ2-2	TGTGCCAGCCGAACAGGGGTTCCCGGGGAGCTGTTTTTT	CASRTGVPGELFF
-	TRBV6-2/TRBV6-3	TRBD1	TRBJ2-7	TGTGCCAGCAGCCGGACAGGGTACGGAGTGCAGTACTTC	CASSRTGYGVQYF
-	TRBV7-2	-	TRBJ1-2	TGTGCCAGCAGCCAAATGCAGGGCTATGGCTACACCTTC	CASSQMQGYGYTF
-	TRBV12-5	TRBD1	TRBJ1-2	TGTGCTAGTGGTTTATCAGGGGGCGATTACTACACCTTC	CASGLSGGDYYTF
few	TRBV28	-	TRBJ1-5	TGTGCCAGCAGTTTTTCTCTCGATCAGCCCCAGCATTTT	CASSFSLDQPQHF
-	TRBV7-9	-	TRBJ1-3	TGTGCCAGCAGCTTAGTACAGTTTGGAAACACCATATATTTT	CASSLVQFGNTIYF
-	TRBV28	-	TRBJ1-2	TGTGCCAGCAGTTTGAGGGCAGGCAATAACTATGGCTACACCTTC	CASSLRAGNNYGYTF
-	TRBV12-3/TRBV12-4	-	TRBJ1-4	TGTGCCACGTCGACAGGCAATGAAAAACTGTTTTTT	CATSTGNEKLFF
-	TRBV2	TRBD2	TRBJ2-7	TGTGCCAGCAGTGAGACTAGCGGGGGCCCGGGCTCCTACGAGCAGTACTTC	CASSETSGGPGSYEQYF
few	TRBV6-5	-	TRBJ2-3	TGTGCCAGCAGTTGGGGACTTCGCGCAGATACGCAGTATTTT	CASSWGLRADTQYF
-	TRBV2	-	TRBJ2-3	TGTGCCAGCAGTGAATCCGCAGATACGCAGTATTTT	CASSESADTQYF
-	TRBV7-2	TRBD2	TRBJ2-3	TGTGCCAGCAGCTTGTCGTTGGGGAGGGCACAAGATACGCAGTATTTT	CASSLSLGRAQDTQYF
-	TRBV7-7	TRBD1	TRBJ2-1	TGTGCCAGCAGCATGGGACAGGGGACCTACAATGAGCAGTTCTTC	CASSMGQGTYNEQFF
-	TRBV7-2	-	TRBJ2-1	TGTGCCAGCAGCTTACGGGTGCTAGCTACTAATGAGCAGTTCTTC	CASSLRVLATNEQFF
-	TRBV5-4	TRBD1	TRBJ1-5	TGTGCCAGCAGCTTAGGGACAGACCTCAATCAGCCCCAGCATTTT	CASSLGTDLNQPQHF
-	TRBV7-9	-	TRBJ1-1	TGTGCCAGCAGCTTAGAAACGAGGGGGACTGAAGCTTTCTTT	CASSLETRGTEAFF
-	TRBV7-9	-	TRBJ2-3	TGTGCCAGCAGCTTAACACAGTCCACAGATACGCAGTATTTT	CASSLTQSTDTQYF
-	TRBV6-5	-	TRBJ2-5	TGTGCCAGCAGTCCAGGGGTATACCAAGAGACCCAGTACTTC	CASSPGVYQETQYF
-	TRBV7-2	-	TRBJ2-3	TGTGCCAGCAGCTTACTAGTGCGTGGGGCAGGCCTCGACACAGATACGCAGTATTTT	CASSLLVRGAGLDTDTQYF
-	TRBV28	TRBD1	TRBJ2-3	TGTGCCAGCAGTCCATCGGGACAGCCAGGAGATACGCAGTATTTT	CASSPSGQPGDTQYF
few	TRBV20-1	TRBD2	TRBJ2-3	TGCAGTGCTAGTCGTCCTAGCGGGGGGGCCGCTCGTACAGATACGCAGTATTTT	CSASRPSGGAARTDTQYF
-	TRBV5-1	TRBD2	TRBJ2-5	TGCGCCAGCAGCTTGGGGCCGCTAGCGGGGGGGCCTGGAGAGACCCAGTACTTC	CASSLGPLAGGPGETQYF
-	TRBV5-1	TRBD1	TRBJ1-4	TGCGCCAGCAGCATTGAGGGGACAGGGGAGGAAAAACTGTTTTTT	CASSIEGTGEEKLFF
-	TRBV28	-	TRBJ1-2	TGTGCCAGCAGTTTCCCAGGAGGGAGGGTGGACTATGGCTACACCTTC	CASSFPGGRVDYGYTF
-	TRBV24-1	-	TRBJ2-2	TGTGCCACCAGACGGGACTCGACGCGGGAGCTGTTTTTT	CATRRDSTRELFF
-	TRBV6-5	TRBD1	TRBJ1-5	TGTGCCAGCAGGGACCGGGACAGGGATAATCAGCCCCAGCATTTT	CASRDRDRDNQPQHF
-	TRBV28	-	TRBJ1-4	TGTGCCAGCAGTTTTCCCGTTAGTGGGAGGGGAAATAATGAAAAACTGTTTTTT	CASSFPVSGRGNNEKLFF
-	TRBV5-1	-	TRBJ1-2	TGCGCCAGCAGCGCGGAGGGGCGGAATGGCTACACCTTC	CASSAEGRNGYTF
-	TRBV19	TRBD1	TRBJ1-1	TGTGCCAGTAGTTGGCAGGGGGCGGCTGAAGCTTTCTTT	CASSWQGAAEAFF
-	TRBV6-1	TRBD1	TRBJ2-7	TGTGCCAGCAGTGGACAGGGACCCGCGACCTGGTACGAGCAGTACTTC	CASSGQGPATWYEQYF
-	TRBV28	-	TRBJ2-3	TGTGCCAGCAGTTTACGAGGGGGGGGCACAGATACGCAGTATTTT	CASSLRGGGTDTQYF
-	TRBV6-5	-	TRBJ1-2	TGTGCCAGCAGTTACTCTGGCGGTGGCTACACCTTC	CASSYSGGGYTF
few	TRBV11-3	-	TRBJ2-2	TGTGCCAGCAGCTCCAGGGGGACTAACACCGGGGAGCTGTTTTTT	CASSSRGTNTGELFF
-	TRBV13	-	TRBJ2-7	TGTGCCAGCAGGGGGGGGCTATCCTACGAGCAGTACTTC	CASRGGLSYEQYF
-	TRBV25-1	-	TRBJ2-3	TGTGCCAGCAGCCCCTTTGGCGGGACCGTCACAGATACGCAGTATTTT	CASSPFGGTVTDTQYF
-	TRBV30	-	TRBJ1-2	TGTGCCTGCGACAGGTCTAACTATGGCTACACCTTC	CACDRSNYGYTF
few	TRBV6-2/TRBV6-3	-	TRBJ1-1	TGTGCCAGCAGCCTTTACGAGAGGAACACTGAAGCTTTCTTT	CASSLYERNTEAFF
-	TRBV7-6	TRBD2	TRBJ2-1	TGTGCCAGCAGCCTACTCGGGACTAGCGGGGGGAGCGGATACTTCTACAATGAGCAGTTCTTC	CASSLLGTSGGSGYFYNEQFF
-	TRBV7-2	TRBD1	TRBJ2-1	TGTGCCAGCAGCTTAGGTCCCGGGACAGGGTGGGAGGGGAATGAGCAGTTCTTC	CASSLGPGTGWEGNEQFF
few	TRBV2	-	TRBJ2-1	TGTGCCAGCAGTGGGAGCTCCTACAATGAGCAGTTCTTC	CASSGSSYNEQFF
-	TRBV20-1	TRBD1	TRBJ2-7	TGCAGTGCGAGTGGGGACAGGGGCGAGCAGTACTTC	CSASGDRGEQYF
-	TRBV23-1	-	TRBJ2-1	TGCGCCAGCAGTCGGTCCGACTGGAGGAGCTCCTACAATGAGCAGTTCTTC	CASSRSDWRSSYNEQFF
few	TRBV5-1	TRBD2	TRBJ2-3	TGCGCCAGCAGCTTGGAGCGGGGGGGCCCCCCAGATACGCAGTATTTT	CASSLERGGPPDTQYF
once	TRBV7-2	-	TRBJ2-1	TGTGCCAGCAGCTCGTGGACTTACTTCAATGAGCAGTTCTTC	CASSSWTYFNEQFF
-	TRBV3-1/TRBV3-2	-	TRBJ1-3	TGTGCCAGCAGTGGGCAAGGTGGAAACACCATATATTTT	CASSGQGGNTIYF
-	TRBV7-3	TRBD1	TRBJ2-1	TGTGCCAGCAGCTTAACAGGGGGCGGTAGAAATGAGCAGTTCTTC	CASSLTGGGRNEQFF
-	TRBV3-1/TRBV3-2	TRBD1	TRBJ2-7	TGTGCCAGCAGCCCCCGGACAGGCTCCTACGAGCAGTACTTC	CASSPRTGSYEQYF
-	TRBV5-1	-	TRBJ1-2	TGCGCCAGCAGTCCCCTCGAGGGTAACTATGGCTACACCTTC	CASSPLEGNYGYTF
-	TRBV2	-	TRBJ1-1	TGTGCCAGCACAGGGAACACTGAAGCTTTCTTT	CASTGNTEAFF
-	TRBV5-1	TRBD1	TRBJ1-4	TGCGCCAGCAGCAACAGACCGGACAGGTCCGGTGAAAAACTGTTTTTT	CASSNRPDRSGEKLFF
-	TRBV6-6	-	TRBJ2-7	TGTGCCAGCAGTCCGGACAACGCCATCGAGCAGTACTTC	CASSPDNAIEQYF
-	TRBV27	TRBD1	TRBJ1-6	TGTGCCAGCAGTCCCATCTACGGACAGGCCCGAACTAAAAATTCACCCCTCCACTTT	CASSPIYGQARTKNSPLHF